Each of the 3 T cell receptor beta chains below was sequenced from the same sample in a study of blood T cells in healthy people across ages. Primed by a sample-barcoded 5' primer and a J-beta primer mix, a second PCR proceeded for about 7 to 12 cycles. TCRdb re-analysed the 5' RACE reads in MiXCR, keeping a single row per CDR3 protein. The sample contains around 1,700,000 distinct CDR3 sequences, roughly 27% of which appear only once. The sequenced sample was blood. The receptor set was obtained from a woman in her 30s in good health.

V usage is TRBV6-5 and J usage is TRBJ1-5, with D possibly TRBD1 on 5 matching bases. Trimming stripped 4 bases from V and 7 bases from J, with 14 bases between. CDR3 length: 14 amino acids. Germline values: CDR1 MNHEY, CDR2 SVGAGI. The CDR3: CASSSGEGRQPQHF. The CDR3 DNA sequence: TGTGCCAGCAGTTCTGGGGAGGGGCGCCAGCCCCAGCATTTT.

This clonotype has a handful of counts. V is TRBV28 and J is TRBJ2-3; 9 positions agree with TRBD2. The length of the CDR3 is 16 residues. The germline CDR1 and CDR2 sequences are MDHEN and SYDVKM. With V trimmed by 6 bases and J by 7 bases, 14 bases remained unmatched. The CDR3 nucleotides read TGTGCCAGCAGCCTCCCGGGGCGGGGGGGCCTCAATACGCAGTATTTT. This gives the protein CASSLPGRGGLNTQYF. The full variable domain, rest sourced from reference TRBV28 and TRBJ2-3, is DVKVTQSSRYLVKRTGEKVFLECVQDMDHENMFWYRQDPGLGLRLIYFSYDVKMKEKGDIPEGYSVSREKKERFSLILESASTNQTSMYLCASSLPGRGGLNTQYFGPGTRLTVL.

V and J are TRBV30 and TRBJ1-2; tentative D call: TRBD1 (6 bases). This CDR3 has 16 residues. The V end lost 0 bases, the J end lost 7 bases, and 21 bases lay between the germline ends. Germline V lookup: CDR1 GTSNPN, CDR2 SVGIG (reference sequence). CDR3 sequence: CAWSVTFSGARIGYTF. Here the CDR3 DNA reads TGTGCCTGGAGTGTGACCTTCTCGGGGGCGCGGATTGGCTACACCTTC.